A selection of T cell receptor beta chains follows, all from one sample in a study of cytomegalovirus exposure and HLA in healthy donors. Measured with immunoSEQ multiplex PCR; TCRdb has only the in-frame clones, and not every one. Counted here are 85,000 to 130,000 clones, approximately 68% occurring once; the ten biggest clones make up approximately 4.3%. Sequences were obtained from PBMCs. Receptors were obtained from a woman under 30 in good health and CMV-seropositive. Each CDR3 is given with its conserved first and last residue. D genes are given only for firm matches. Clone size appears in some rows only: once, few, many, or a class for an expanded clone.

j_gene	v_gene	d_gene	abundance	CDR3aa	CDR3nt
TRBJ1-4	TRBV18	-	few	CASSRQDFEKLFF	TGTGCCAGCTCACGACAGGATTTTGAAAAACTGTTTTTT
TRBJ1-2	TRBV7-2	-	-	CASSPKPPGDYGYTF	TGTGCCAGCAGCCCAAAGCCCCCAGGGGACTATGGCTACACCTTC
TRBJ2-2	TRBV18	TRBD1	-	CASSLLSGTATNTGELFF	TGTGCCAGCTCACTATTATCCGGGACAGCAACGAACACCGGGGAGCTGTTTTTT
TRBJ2-7	TRBV7-2	TRBD2	-	CASSLGPSGSHHEQYF	TGTGCCAGCAGCTTAGGTCCTAGCGGGAGTCACCACGAGCAGTACTTC
TRBJ2-5	TRBV11-1	-	few	CASTWGGGGKTQYF	TGTGCCAGCACCTGGGGGGGCGGCGGGAAGACCCAGTACTTC
TRBJ2-2	TRBV13	TRBD2	few	CASKTSGRETEELFF	TGTGCCAGCAAAACTAGCGGGAGGGAGACCGAGGAGCTGTTTTTT
TRBJ2-3	TRBV10-3	TRBD2	-	CASQRTSGGISTDTQYF	TGTGCCAGCCAGCGGACTAGCGGAGGTATTAGCACAGATACGCAGTATTTT
TRBJ2-1	TRBV7-9	-	-	CASSLQNNEQFF	TGTGCCAGCAGCTTACAAAACAATGAGCAGTTCTTC
TRBJ2-5	TRBV5-1	TRBD2	once	CASSLVGTSGTETQYF	TGCGCCAGCAGCTTGGTCGGGACTAGCGGGACTGAGACCCAGTACTTC
TRBJ1-2	TRBV19	-	-	CASSMANSYGYTF	TGTGCCAGTAGTATGGCAAACAGCTATGGCTACACCTTC
TRBJ2-2	TRBV6-4	-	few	CASQSREGGELFF	TGTGCCAGCCAATCCAGGGAAGGGGGGGAGCTGTTTTTT
TRBJ2-1	TRBV28	-	few	CASSLYRVEQFF	TGTGCCAGCAGTTTATATCGGGTTGAGCAGTTCTTC
TRBJ2-1	TRBV7-8	TRBD2	-	CASSLTWTSGRAAQFF	TGTGCCAGCAGCTTAACCTGGACTAGCGGGAGGGCGGCGCAGTTCTTC
TRBJ2-5	TRBV19	TRBD1	-	CASSIGQGGETQYF	TGTGCCAGTAGTATCGGACAGGGGGGAGAGACCCAGTACTTC
TRBJ2-3	TRBV19	TRBD2	-	CASRLLGTSGTDTQYF	TGTGCCAGTAGACTTCTCGGGACTAGCGGCACAGATACGCAGTATTTT
TRBJ1-2	TRBV18	-	-	CASSGRGYGYTF	TGTGCCAGCTCCGGACGGGGCTATGGCTACACCTTC
TRBJ2-7	TRBV6-5	TRBD1	few	CASSYSGDRGYEQYF	TGTGCCAGCAGTTACTCGGGAGACAGGGGCTACGAGCAGTACTTC
TRBJ2-1	TRBV9	-	-	CASSSHKGSSYNEQFF	TGTGCCAGCAGCTCCCACAAAGGGAGCTCCTACAATGAGCAGTTCTTC
TRBJ2-3	TRBV30	-	-	CAWSASGGGRNRGDTQYF	TGTGCCTGGAGCGCCTCTGGGGGCGGGAGAAACCGCGGAGATACGCAGTATTTT
TRBJ2-1	TRBV5-1	-	-	CASSLAQGGNEQFF	TGCGCCAGCAGCTTGGCCCAGGGGGGCAATGAGCAGTTCTTC
TRBJ2-5	TRBV6-4	TRBD2	-	CASSVPKAGGTLGHF	TGTGCCAGCAGTGTCCCTAAAGCGGGAGGCACGCTCGGGCACTTC
TRBJ2-1	TRBV18	TRBD2	-	CASSPRSGGYNEQFF	TGTGCCAGCTCGCCCAGGTCGGGGGGCTACAATGAGCAGTTCTTC
TRBJ1-5	TRBV28	TRBD1	-	CASSLTGGKQPQHF	TGTGCCAGCAGCCTTACAGGGGGCAAACAGCCCCAGCATTTT
TRBJ2-5	TRBV7-9	TRBD2	-	CASSRGGNQETQYF	TGTGCCAGCAGCCGGGGAGGGAACCAAGAGACCCAGTACTTC
TRBJ1-2	TRBV28	-	-	CASSLERGYTF	TGTGCCAGCAGTTTGGAGAGGGGCTACACCTTC
TRBJ1-1	TRBV27	TRBD1	once	CASSLPGGTEAFF	TGTGCCAGCAGTCTCCCAGGGGGCACTGAAGCTTTCTTT
TRBJ2-2	TRBV7-7	-	-	CASSRFRNSNTGELFF	TGTGCCAGCAGCCGGTTCAGGAATTCGAACACCGGGGAGCTGTTTTTT
TRBJ2-7	TRBV15	TRBD2	-	CATSRDRSGSDEQYF	TGTGCCACCAGCAGAGATAGGAGCGGGAGCGACGAGCAGTACTTC
TRBJ2-7	TRBV19	TRBD1	-	CASSSNSGRGRSYEQYF	TGTGCCAGTAGTTCGAACTCCGGCAGGGGGCGCTCCTACGAGCAGTACTTC
TRBJ1-3	TRBV4-3	-	-	CASSQTYSGNTIYF	TGCGCCAGCAGCCAAACCTACTCTGGAAACACCATATATTTT
TRBJ1-1	TRBV28	-	-	CASSTPRDTYYDTEAFF	TGTGCCAGCAGTACCCCTAGGGACACGTACTATGACACTGAAGCTTTCTTT
TRBJ1-1	TRBV5-1	-	-	CASRPLGRMNTEAFF	TGCGCCAGCAGACCCTTGGGGCGCATGAACACTGAAGCTTTCTTT
TRBJ2-1	TRBV14	TRBD1	-	CASSHSPGQGANEQFF	TGTGCCAGCAGCCATTCCCCGGGACAGGGGGCCAATGAGCAGTTCTTC
TRBJ2-5	TRBV7-2	-	-	CASSSRTQETQYF	TGTGCCAGCAGCTCGCGTACTCAAGAGACCCAGTACTTC
TRBJ2-1	TRBV15	TRBD2	-	CATSRARGTTDEQFF	TGTGCCACCAGCAGAGCCCGAGGGACTACCGATGAGCAGTTCTTC
TRBJ1-4	TRBV5-1	-	-	CASSLNPTGTGDEKLFF	TGCGCCAGCAGCTTAAACCCCACAGGCACGGGGGATGAAAAACTGTTTTTT
TRBJ1-5	TRBV19	-	-	CASSIRDIYQPQHF	TGTGCCAGTAGTATCCGGGACATTTACCAGCCCCAGCATTTT
TRBJ2-7	TRBV27	-	-	CASRSRDIRLGLYF	TGTGCCAGCAGGTCGCGAGACATTCGTCTTGGGCTGTACTTC
TRBJ1-5	TRBV19	-	-	CASSMAAAVGQPQHF	TGTGCCAGTAGTATGGCGGCCGCCGTCGGACAGCCCCAGCATTTT
TRBJ2-7	TRBV27	TRBD1	-	CASSPGTAVYEQYF	TGTGCCAGCAGTCCGGGGACAGCGGTCTACGAGCAGTACTTC
TRBJ1-1	TRBV29-1	TRBD1	-	CSAGQGNTEAFF	TGCAGCGCGGGACAGGGGAACACTGAAGCTTTCTTT
TRBJ2-7	TRBV28	TRBD1	few	CASSTGGTYDEQYF	TGTGCCAGCAGTACAGGGGGAACTTATGACGAGCAGTACTTC
TRBJ1-2	TRBV6-5	-	-	CASSRDMGYGYTF	TGTGCCAGCAGTAGGGACATGGGCTATGGCTACACCTTC
TRBJ2-1	TRBV5-1	TRBD2	-	CASSIGTSEVNEQFF	TGCGCCAGCAGCATCGGGACTAGCGAGGTCAATGAGCAGTTCTTC
TRBJ2-3	TRBV10-3	-	-	CAISEYTNTDTQYF	TGTGCCATCAGTGAGTACACTAACACAGATACGCAGTATTTT
TRBJ2-1	TRBV25-1	-	-	CASSEYGKWDNEQFF	TGTGCCAGCAGTGAATACGGGAAATGGGACAATGAGCAGTTCTTC
TRBJ1-1	TRBV25-1	-	-	CASKGVLGTEAFF	TGTGCCAGCAAGGGGGTTTTGGGGACTGAAGCTTTCTTT
TRBJ2-1	TRBV6-5	TRBD2	-	CASWGGSSYNEQFF	TGTGCCAGTTGGGGGGGGAGCTCCTACAATGAGCAGTTCTTC
TRBJ2-7	TRBV7-8	TRBD2	-	CASSLPGLAESSYEQYF	TGTGCCAGCAGCTTACCGGGACTAGCGGAGAGCTCCTACGAGCAGTACTTC
TRBJ2-1	TRBV4-1	TRBD2	-	CASSQGLALWYEQFF	TGCGCCAGCAGCCAGGGACTAGCGTTGTGGTATGAGCAGTTCTTC
TRBJ2-7	TRBV6-1	-	-	CASTLGKISYEQYF	TGTGCCAGCACCCTAGGCAAGATCTCCTACGAGCAGTACTTC
TRBJ1-1	TRBV7-9	TRBD1	-	CASRGGTGTLTEAFF	TGTGCCAGCAGGGGGGGGACAGGGACCCTCACTGAAGCTTTCTTT
TRBJ2-7	TRBV5-1	-	-	CASSSTGYYEQYF	TGCGCCAGCAGCTCCACAGGGTACTACGAGCAGTACTTC